Following are 20 T cell receptor beta chains from one sample sequenced in a study of blood T cell repertoires in COVID-19 (TCRdb year 2020). Preparation of the library involved the immunoSEQ multiplex PCR assay. Not all clones reach the TCRdb copy of this immuneACCESS table, which keeps in-frame sequences only. Checked studies attribute under half of the gap to unresolved V genes and leave the rest unexplained. The sample includes roughly 170,000 clones, with around 80% observed a single time. The top ten clonotypes cover roughly 17% of the sample. Sequencing was carried out using PBMCs or T cells enriched from blood (not recorded which). These TCRs come from a woman in her 50s who had recovered from COVID-19.

On this clone: This sequence may be a read error, since a much larger clone differs from it by one base. The chain has TRBV7-3 and TRBJ1-2; TRBD1 aligns across 8 bases. V dropped 4 bases and J dropped 4; count of bases not matched to a gene: 2. Germline V lookup: CDR1 SGHTA, CDR2 FQGTGA. CDR3 length: 13 amino acids. The CDR3 sequence: CASSSTGGYGYTF. Here the CDR3 DNA reads TGTGCCAGCAGCTCTACAGGGGGCTATGGCTACACCTTC.

The genes are TRBV19 and TRBJ2-3, with TRBD2 matching over 11 bases. V lost 5 bases and J lost 2; bases outside the gene matches: 3. CDR1 and CDR2 from the germline V gene are LNHDA and SQIVND (reference sequence). The CDR3 length is 15 residues. DNA for the CDR3: TGTGCCAGTAGTGCGGGACTAGCGGTCACAGATACGCAGTATTTT. Its translation: CASSAGLAVTDTQYF.

With respect to this clone: Additional DNA sequences in this sample encode the identical CDR3. This chain joins TRBV7-9 and TRBJ2-1, with no clear D. The germline gives CDR1 SEHNR, CDR2 FQNEAQ (reference sequence). The V and J ends lost 2 bases and 6 bases respectively, with 8 bases between them. CDR3 size: 13 residues. The CDR3 DNA sequence: TGTGCCAGCAGCTTAAGTCGGTCCAATGAGCAGTTCTTC. Protein sequence: CASSLSRSNEQFF.

This chain uses TRBV9 with TRBJ2-3; 10 nucleotides align to TRBD2. Germline V gene lookup returns CDR1 SGDLS and CDR2 YYNGEE. V shed 4 bases and J 5 bases; nucleotides not matched to a gene: 10. The CDR3 contains 16 residues. CDR3 sequence: CASSQNSGRAVDTQYF. CDR3 sequence (DNA): TGTGCCAGCAGCCAGAACAGCGGGAGGGCCGTAGATACGCAGTATTTT.

The rearrangement links TRBV24-1 to TRBJ1-3; tentative D call: TRBD1 (5 bases). CDR1 is KGHDR and CDR2 is SFDVKD in the germline V gene. V lost 3 bases, J lost 0 bases, and 14 bases lay in between. The CDR3 loop spans 17 amino acids. This CDR3 is CATSDGDRSYSGNTIYF. As DNA, the CDR3 is TGTGCCACCAGTGATGGAGACAGATCCTACTCTGGAAACACCATATATTTT.

The J gene is TRBJ2-1, the V gene TRBV9; 11 positions agree with TRBD2. With V trimmed by 3 bases and J by 7 bases, 9 bases remained unmatched. The CDR3 sequence is 16 residues long. Germline assignment: CDR1 SGDLS and CDR2 YYNGEE. CDR3 nucleotide sequence: TGTGCCAGCAGCGCCCCGCGCTCTAGCGGGAGGAATGAGCAGTTCTTC. It codes for CASSAPRSSGRNEQFF.

J is TRBJ1-5 and V is TRBV20-1, with D hard to call. The V gene lost 3 bases and the J gene lost 0 bases, with 9 bases spanning the gap. The CDR3 consists of 14 residues. The germline V gene has CDR1 DFQATT and CDR2 SNEGSKA (reference sequence). The CDR3 spells CSASWRDSNQPQHF. The CDR3 DNA follows: TGCAGTGCTAGTTGGAGAGATAGCAATCAGCCCCAGCATTTT.

This clone has a single count. This chain uses TRBV10-3 with TRBJ2-2; 10 nucleotides match TRBD1. From germline, CDR1 is ENHRY and CDR2 SYGVKD. This CDR3 comprises 17 residues. The V gene end was trimmed by 5 bases and the J gene end by 5 bases; junction bases not matched to a gene: 11. CDR3 region: CAISTRDRGLGTGELFF. DNA for the CDR3: TGTGCCATCAGTACCCGGGACAGGGGCCTGGGGACCGGGGAGCTGTTTTTT.

This clone was recorded only once. The CDR3 DNA sequence: TGTGCCAGCAGCTTAGTGGGACAGGGGGCTACCGGGGAGCTGTTTTTT. Encoded protein: CASSLVGQGATGELFF. J is TRBJ2-2 and V is TRBV7-8; 12 bases align to TRBD1. CDR1 is SGHVS and CDR2 is FQNEAQ in the germline V gene. V lost 1 base to trimming and J lost 5 bases; unmatched junction nucleotides: 2. The CDR3 sequence is 16 residues long.

Only a few counts were recorded for this clone. The V gene is TRBV18, the J gene TRBJ2-2, with TRBD1 identical over 8 bases. Germline V gene lookup returns CDR1 KGHSH and CDR2 LQKENI. CDR3 size: 15 residues. Trimming took 3 bases from V and 2 from J; bases not matched to a gene: 2. CDR3: CASSPGQVNTGELFF. As DNA, the CDR3 is TGTGCCAGCTCACCGGGACAGGTCAACACCGGGGAGCTGTTTTTT.

This clone was recorded once. The V gene is TRBV7-6, the J gene TRBJ2-2, with TRBD2 matching over 9 bases. J was trimmed by 4 bases and V by 8 bases; bases with no gene match: 8. The germline V gene encodes CDR1 SGHVS and CDR2 FNYEAQ. This CDR3 is 15 amino acids long. The DNA for the CDR3 is TGTGCCAGCGCCACCGCGGGAGGGGCCACCGGGGAGCTGTTTTTT. This codes for CASATAGGATGELFF.

The chain is built from TRBV28 and TRBJ2-7, with D perhaps matching TRBD2 (6 bases). CDR3 size: 14 residues. V was trimmed by 3 bases and J by 6 bases, leaving 15 bases between them. Germline assignment: CDR1 MDHEN and CDR2 SYDVKM. The DNA of the CDR3 is TGTGCCAGCAGTTTTCCCCCGACTAGTCCCGAGCAGTACTTC. It encodes CASSFPPTSPEQYF.

The chain joins TRBV19 to TRBJ1-2, with a tentative D call TRBD1 (6 bases). This CDR3 is 12 amino acids long. The germline V and J ends were trimmed by 10 bases and 2 bases, with 11 bases remaining between them. CDR1 is LNHDA and CDR2 is SQIVND in the germline V gene (reference sequence). CDR3 amino acids: CATSDRNYGYTF. As DNA, the CDR3 is TGTGCCACCTCAGACAGGAACTATGGCTACACCTTC.

V and J are TRBV20-1 and TRBJ2-5; no clear D gene. The germline V and J ends were trimmed by 6 bases and 2 bases, with 7 bases remaining between them. CDR3 size: 11 residues. Germline-derived CDR1 and CDR2 are DFQATT and SNEGSKA (reference sequence). CDR3 in amino acids: CSALSQETQYF. The CDR3 nucleotides are TGCAGTGCCCTGTCTCAAGAGACCCAGTACTTC.

This sequence joins TRBV3-1 (or the pseudogene TRBV3-2) and TRBJ1-2, with D hard to call. Per the germline V gene, CDR1 is LGHDT and CDR2 is YNNKEL (reference sequence). The V end was cut by 1 base, the J end by 8 bases, with 11 bases between. This CDR3 is 13 amino acids long. The CDR3 here is CASSQVKTRGYTF. CDR3 nucleotides: TGTGCCAGCAGCCAAGTCAAAACACGCGGCTACACCTTC.

The rearrangement uses TRBV6-5 and TRBJ2-7, with 7 nucleotides matching TRBD1. Germline CDR1 and CDR2: MNHEY and SVGAGI. CDR3 length: 13 amino acids. After removal of 11 bases from V and 2 bases from J, the junction contained 9 bases not matched to a gene. This CDR3 reads CASQTGTAYEQYF. The CDR3 DNA reads TGTGCCTCCCAGACAGGGACGGCCTACGAGCAGTACTTC.

The chain employs TRBV5-6 and TRBJ2-7; 7 nucleotides match TRBD2. CDR1 SGHDT and CDR2 YYEEEE come from the germline V gene. Trimming cost V 1 base and J 0 bases; bases outside gene matches: 7. This CDR3 is 16 amino acids long. CDR3 nucleotide sequence: TGTGCCAGCAGCTTGTGGCTAGCGGTAGTCTCCTACGAGCAGTACTTC. It codes for CASSLWLAVVSYEQYF.

The genes are TRBV7-2 and TRBJ1-1; D unclear. Germline V CDR1 and CDR2: SGHTA, FQGNSA. V lost 2 bases to trimming and J lost 7 bases, with 11 bases between them. The CDR3 length is 13 residues. CDR3 in DNA: TGTGCCAGCAGCTTAACGTGGCAGGATGAAGCTTTCTTT. This encodes CASSLTWQDEAFF.

The chain links TRBV18 to TRBJ1-1; D gene uncertain. Trimming took 1 base from V and 1 from J, leaving 13 bases between them. The germline gives CDR1 KGHSH, CDR2 LQKENI. This CDR3 comprises 16 residues. In nucleotides, the CDR3 is TGTGCCAGCTCACCACGGCGTTTCCGGGAGAACACTGAAGCTTTCTTT. It translates to CASSPRRFRENTEAFF.

The V and J genes are TRBV7-9 and TRBJ2-3; maybe TRBD2 (6 bases). CDR1 is SEHNR and CDR2 is FQNEAQ in the germline V gene (reference sequence). The V and J ends lost 2 bases and 2 bases respectively, with 14 bases between them. The CDR3 loop spans 16 amino acids. This CDR3 reads CASSLLAAGYTDTQYF. Written as DNA, the CDR3 is TGTGCCAGCAGCTTATTAGCGGCCGGGTACACAGATACGCAGTATTTT.